A single sample is the source of the 13 T cell receptor beta chains below, sequenced in a study of blood T cells in healthy people across ages. Then a second PCR, running about 6 to 11 cycles, was carried out with a sample-barcoded 5' primer and a J-beta primer mix. A single record per CDR3 protein comes from TCRdb applying MiXCR to the 5' RACE reads. The sample lists about 1.4 million distinct CDR3 sequences, roughly 59% occurring once. Sequencing was done on a sample of blood. Source of these receptors: a man between 18 and 35 years old in good health.

This clonotype showed up just a few times. This chain connects TRBV27 to TRBJ2-7; 12 positions agree with TRBD2. The germline V gene encodes CDR1 MNHEY and CDR2 SMNVEV (reference sequence). V shed 5 bases and J 4 bases; nucleotides not matched to a gene: 3. The CDR3 loop spans 14 amino acids. The CDR3 reads CASSDLAGGYEQYF. CDR3 sequence (DNA): TGTGCCAGCAGTGACCTAGCGGGGGGGTACGAGCAGTACTTC.

The chain is built from TRBV2 and TRBJ2-2; tentatively, D is TRBD1 (6 bases). V lost 3 bases and J lost 0, with 11 bases in between. The germline CDR1 and CDR2 sequences are SNHLY and FYNNEI. This CDR3 region has 16 residues. Written as DNA, the CDR3 is TGTGCCAGCAGTGACCGCAGGGGTTCGAACACCGGGGAGCTGTTTTTT. Its translation is CASSDRRGSNTGELFF.

This chain joins TRBV28 and TRBJ2-7, with 8 bases lining up with TRBD1. Germline V lookup: CDR1 MDHEN, CDR2 SYDVKM. CDR3 length: 14 amino acids. Losses at the gene ends were 6 bases for V and 3 bases for J; bases not matched to a gene: 7. In DNA, the CDR3 is TGTGCCAGCAGAGGACAGGGTGTGAACTACGAGCAGTACTTC. Its translation is CASRGQGVNYEQYF. Combining the CDR3 with reference TRBV28 and TRBJ2-7 gives the whole variable domain DVKVTQSSRYLVKRTGEKVFLECVQDMDHENMFWYRQDPGLGLRLIYFSYDVKMKEKGDIPEGYSVSREKKERFSLILESASTNQTSMYLCASRGQGVNYEQYFGPGTRLTVT.

V gene TRBV7-2 combines with J gene TRBJ2-1; no reliable D call. Germline loops: CDR1 SGHTA, CDR2 FQGNSA. The CDR3 loop spans 16 amino acids. V shed 5 bases and J shed 3 bases, with 17 bases lying between them. CDR3: CASSPNKGGFYNEQFF. In nucleotides, the CDR3 is TGTGCCAGCAGCCCCAACAAGGGCGGATTCTACAATGAGCAGTTCTTC. Based on the CDR3 plus reference TRBV7-2 and TRBJ2-1, the full variable domain is GAGVSQSPSNKVTEKGKDVELRCDPISGHTALYWYRQSLGQGLEFLIYFQGNSAPDKSGLPSDRFSAERTGGSVSTLTIQRTQQEDSAVYLCASSPNKGGFYNEQFFGPGTRLTVL.

The chain uses TRBV20-1 and TRBJ1-2; TRBD1 aligns across 9 bases. Germline values: CDR1 DFQATT, CDR2 SNEGSKA (reference sequence). J was trimmed by 4 bases and V by 0 bases; bases with no gene match: 9. CDR3 length: 16 amino acids. The chain's CDR3 is CSAREPGGQGLYGYTF. In DNA form, the CDR3 reads TGCAGTGCTAGAGAGCCCGGGGGACAGGGCCTCTATGGCTACACCTTC.

The chain couples TRBV6-2 or TRBV6-3 to TRBJ2-1; TRBD2 might be the D (7 bases). Germline-derived CDR1 and CDR2 are MNHEY and SVGEGT. Between the trimmed V and J ends, which lost 3 bases and 3 bases, there was a span of 15 bases. The CDR3 consists of 16 residues. CDR3 coding DNA: TGTGCCAGCAGTTATGGAGGGGGGGGCCTCTACAATGAGCAGTTCTTC. This encodes CASSYGGGGLYNEQFF.

The V call is TRBV24-1, the J call TRBJ2-3; D remains unclear. The CDR3 has 13 amino acids. Germline CDR1 reads KGHDR; CDR2 reads SFDVKD. Trimming pared 10 bases from V and 0 bases from J, leaving 10 bases between. CDR3 nucleotides: TGTGCCACTGACTCGGTGAGCACAGATACGCAGTATTTT. Amino acid sequence: CATDSVSTDTQYF.

The sample holds a few counts of this clonotype. This sequence joins TRBV20-1 and TRBJ2-1; possibly TRBD2 for D (6 bases). V was pared by 7 bases and J by 6 bases, with 25 bases between. This CDR3 comprises 16 residues. CDR1 and CDR2 (germline): DFQATT, SNEGSKA (reference sequence). The CDR3 here is CSVKVPRLGQPNEQFF. In nucleotides, the CDR3 is TGCAGTGTTAAGGTACCGCGACTAGGACAACCCAATGAGCAGTTCTTC.

The CDR3 sequence is CASSTDWTGRGYTF. Written as DNA, the CDR3 is TGTGCCAGCAGCACCGACTGGACAGGGAGAGGCTACACCTTC. The V call is TRBV3-1, the J call TRBJ1-2; 8 bases line up with TRBD1. The germline gives CDR1 LGHDT, CDR2 YNNKEL (reference sequence). Trimming took 5 bases from V and 8 from J; bases not matched to a gene: 10. The CDR3 totals 14 residues. The full variable domain, with the rest looked up from reference TRBV3-1 and TRBJ1-2, is DTAVSQTPKYLVTQMGNDKSIKCEQNLGHDTMYWYKQDSKKFLKIMFSYNNKELIINETVPNRFSPKSPDKAHLNLHINSLELGDSAVYFCASSTDWTGRGYTFGSGTRLTVV.

This chain connects TRBV29-1 to TRBJ2-7; D uncertain. Germline-derived CDR1 and CDR2 are SQVTM and ANQGSEA. Trimming took off 4 bases at V and 2 bases at J, with 9 bases between the two ends. The CDR3 is 12 residues long. CDR3 bases: TGCAGCGTTGTTTACACTGCCTACGAGCAGTACTTC. It translates to CSVVYTAYEQYF.

CDR3 region: CASSLGTLAVAYNEQFF. CDR3 DNA: TGTGCCAGCAGCTTAGGGACCCTAGCGGTGGCCTACAATGAGCAGTTCTTC. This chain uses TRBV7-9 with TRBJ2-1, with 7 nucleotides matching TRBD2. The CDR3 extends over 17 amino acids. Germline V CDR1 and CDR2: SEHNR, FQNEAQ (reference sequence). The J segment lost 2 bases and the V segment lost 1 base, leaving 8 bases of the junction unmatched.

The genes are TRBV7-8 and TRBJ2-1, with D perhaps matching TRBD2 (5 bases). V dropped 6 bases and J dropped 4 bases, with 13 bases sitting between them. Germline CDR1 and CDR2: SGHVS and FQNEAQ. The length of the CDR3 is 14 residues. CDR3 amino acids: CASRSRWTYNEQFF. CDR3 coding DNA: TGTGCCAGCAGATCAAGATGGACTTACAATGAGCAGTTCTTC.

The chain employs TRBV27 and TRBJ2-7; D gene unclear. The V end was cut by 4 bases, the J end by 3 bases, with 10 bases between. CDR1 is MNHEY and CDR2 is SMNVEV in the germline V gene (reference sequence). This CDR3 spans 13 amino acids. The CDR3 DNA is TGTGCCAGCAGTTACGGACCGATCTACGAGCAGTACTTC. Translating it yields CASSYGPIYEQYF.